Following are 4 T cell receptor beta chains from one sample sequenced in a study of regulatory T cells in long-lasting Graves disease. Construction of the TCR beta libraries employed iRepertoire HTBI primers in conjunction with Arm-PCR of CDR3 regions. TCRdb re-derived calls from the multiplex PCR reads in MiXCR, one entry per CDR3 protein. The table records a few hundred thousand distinct CDR3 sequences, 10% to 15% of them present only once. The time point denotes: newly diagnosed GD, antithyroid drugs for less than 3 months. Preparation of the TCR library used RNA extracted from PBMCs. These data also featured in a second study, about T cells in Graves' hyperthyroidism and ophthalmopathy.

This specimen consisted of peripheral blood mononuclear cells (PBMCs), obtained at new diagnosis, from a patient treated with antithyroid drugs. These receptors were collected from a woman in her late teens or twenties with Graves disease.

The V call is TRBV9, the J call TRBJ2-1, with no clear D. The ends were cut back, 3 bases at V and 8 bases at J, with 12 bases in the middle. CDR3 length: 13 amino acids. The V gene's germline CDR1 is SGDLS and CDR2 YYNGEE. CDR3 nucleotide sequence: TGTGCCAGCAGCGGCGACTTTCTACATGAGCAGTTCTTC. Amino acids: CASSGDFLHEQFF.

At least ten counts were recorded for this clonotype. This chain uses TRBV24-1 with TRBJ2-1, with D possibly matching TRBD1 (6 bases). In germline, CDR1 is KGHDR, CDR2 SFDVKD. The CDR3 consists of 14 residues. Trimming removed 3 bases from V and 8 bases from J, with 13 bases in between. CDR3 sequence: CATSDRTARDEQFF. Written as DNA, the CDR3 is TGTGCCACCAGTGATCGGACAGCTCGCGATGAGCAGTTCTTC.

The chain uses TRBV5-1 and TRBJ1-2; no definite D call. The CDR3 totals 14 residues. With 4 bases removed from V and 3 bases from J, the gap between germline ends came to 13 bases. Germline V gene lookup returns CDR1 SGHRS and CDR2 YFSETQ. The CDR3: CASSPGENYYGYTF. DNA for the CDR3: TGCGCCAGCAGCCCCGGAGAGAACTACTATGGCTACACCTTC.

Many counts were recorded for this clonotype. This chain connects TRBV30 to TRBJ2-2; 12 bases align to TRBD2. V shed 4 bases and J 4 bases; nucleotides not matched to a gene: 4. This CDR3 spans 15 amino acids. The germline gives CDR1 GTSNPN, CDR2 SVGIG (reference sequence). The CDR3 DNA is TGTGCCTGGATCACTAGCGGGGGGTTCACCGGGGAGCTGTTTTTT. Translating gives CAWITSGGFTGELFF.